This entry describes one T cell receptor (beta chain). The antigen remains unidentified. These data are taken from a study of cytomegalovirus exposure and HLA in healthy donors. Those who donated were healthy bone marrow donors. Use of 60 Vbeta and 13 Jbeta primers characterized the PCR. Produced via immunoSEQ multiplex PCR; TCRdb's table is partial and in-frame only. This table holds about 160,000 clones. Trimming left V 0 bases short and J 2 bases short, with 14 bases between. CDR3 length equals 16 residues. Germline-derived CDR1 and CDR2 are LGHNA and YSLEER. Broader study findings: In a later analysis, at a false discovery rate of 0.05, 17,000 or so TCR beta sequences were associated with HLA alleles. In a later analysis, an Asian-associated ancestry cluster reportedly showed fewer N-insertions than the 666-donor mean. The study put 150 or so TCR beta chains on its list as cytomegalovirus-associated.

This sequence was found in a man aged 25-45 years in good health and CMV-seronegative. The specimen was PBMCs. V usage is TRBV4-3 and J usage is TRBJ2-7; a possible D gene is TRBD2 (6 bases). CDR3 residues: CASSQDFRGTPYEQYF. CDR3 in DNA: TGCGCCAGCAGCCAAGATTTCCGCGGGACGCCCTACGAGCAGTACTTC.